This T cell receptor (beta chain) was sequenced in a study of response to subunit inactivated influenza vaccine. Germline loops: CDR1 KGHDR, CDR2 SFDVKD. V was pared by 2 bases and J by 3 bases, with 1 base of the junction left unmatched. CDR3 size: 16 residues. The study, taken as a whole, reports: A suggestion made by the authors is that each seasonal influenza vaccination recruits few new T cells.

About this clonotype: The antigen is not known.

From the RT-PCR reads, TCRdb called clonotypes with MiXCR, one entry per CDR3 protein. This sample yields hundreds of thousands of distinct CDR3 sequences, of which roughly 12% are seen a single time; about 10% belongs to the top ten. This material consisted of PBMCs from blood, taken on the day of vaccination. This TCR came from a man in his fifties who received an inactivated influenza vaccine. The V call is TRBV24-1, the J call TRBJ2-3; 13 bases align to TRBD2. The CDR3 here is CATSDSGLAGTDTQYF. The CDR3 DNA sequence: TGTGCCACCAGTGATTCGGGACTAGCGGGAACAGATACGCAGTATTTT.